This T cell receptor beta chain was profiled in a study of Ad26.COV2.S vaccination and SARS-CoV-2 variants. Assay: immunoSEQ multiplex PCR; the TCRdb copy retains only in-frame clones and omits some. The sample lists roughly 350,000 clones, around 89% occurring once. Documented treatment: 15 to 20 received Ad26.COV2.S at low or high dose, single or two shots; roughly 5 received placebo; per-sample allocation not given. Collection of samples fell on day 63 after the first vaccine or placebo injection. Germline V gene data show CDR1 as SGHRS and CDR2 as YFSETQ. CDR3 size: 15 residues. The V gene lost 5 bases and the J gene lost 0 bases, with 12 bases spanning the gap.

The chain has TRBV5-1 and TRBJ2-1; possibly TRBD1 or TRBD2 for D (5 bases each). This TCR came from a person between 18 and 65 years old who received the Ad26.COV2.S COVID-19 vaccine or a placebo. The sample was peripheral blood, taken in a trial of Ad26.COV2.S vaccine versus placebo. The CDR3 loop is CASRFQGDSYNEQFF. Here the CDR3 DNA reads TGCGCCAGCAGATTCCAGGGAGACTCCTACAATGAGCAGTTCTTC.